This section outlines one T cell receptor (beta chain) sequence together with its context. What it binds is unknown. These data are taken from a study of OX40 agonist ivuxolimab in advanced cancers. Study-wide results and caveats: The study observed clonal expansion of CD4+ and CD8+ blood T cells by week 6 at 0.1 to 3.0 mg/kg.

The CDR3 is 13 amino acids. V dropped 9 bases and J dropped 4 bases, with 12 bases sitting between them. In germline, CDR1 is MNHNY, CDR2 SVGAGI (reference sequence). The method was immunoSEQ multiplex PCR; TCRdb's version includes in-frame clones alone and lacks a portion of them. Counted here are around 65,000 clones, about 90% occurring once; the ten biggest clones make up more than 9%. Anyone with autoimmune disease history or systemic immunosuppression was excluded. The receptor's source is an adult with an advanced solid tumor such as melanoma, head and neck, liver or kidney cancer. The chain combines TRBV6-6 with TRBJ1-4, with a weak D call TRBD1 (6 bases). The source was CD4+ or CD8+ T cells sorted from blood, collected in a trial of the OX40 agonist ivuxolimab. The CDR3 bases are TGTGCCAGACAGGACAGTAATAATGAAAAACTGTTTTTT. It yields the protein CARQDSNNEKLFF.